The clone carrying this T cell receptor (beta chain) was counted many times. This record belongs to a study of T cells in Graves' hyperthyroidism and ophthalmopathy. Amplification of TCR beta CDR3 regions used RNA as the template. The TCR CDR3 was amplified in a first-round RT-PCR using the HTBI primer set. One entry per CDR3 protein results from TCRdb running MiXCR on the multiplex PCR reads. The sample carries 130,000 or so distinct CDR3 sequences, roughly 23% recorded once. The CDR3 loop spans 15 amino acids. V lost 5 bases to trimming and J lost 4 bases; unmatched junction nucleotides: 7. Germline-derived CDR1 and CDR2 are SGHTA and FQGTGA. The diagnoses drew upon clinical symptoms, serum thyroxine and TRAb, thyroid ultrasound and orbital computed tomography.

The specimen was blood. The rearrangement links TRBV7-3 to TRBJ2-1, with 8 positions matching TRBD2. This clonotype was sampled from a woman aged 45-65 years with Graves' hyperthyroidism that later progressed to Graves' ophthalmopathy. CDR3 sequence (DNA): TGTGCCAGCAGCCGTAGCGGGACTAAGTACAATGAGCAGTTCTTC. Amino acid sequence: CASSRSGTKYNEQFF.